By proportion, the clone carrying this T cell receptor (beta chain) is medium-sized. The antigen remains unidentified. This entry is derived from a study of HIV-infected patients and healthy controls. This CDR3 contains 16 residues. Germline-derived CDR1 and CDR2 are LGHDT and YNNKEL (reference sequence). With 3 bases removed from V and 3 bases from J, the gap between germline ends came to 17 bases. Antiretroviral therapy had run roughly three months, about 14 weeks, before follow-up blood collection. Whole blood was used without fractionation, so all unsorted peripheral T cells were included. Study-level points and caveats: When repertoires were size-matched, rare events in HIV-infected data became overweighted.

Approximately 510 ng RNA was reverse transcribed with alpha and beta constant-region primers. Using multiplexing indices, alpha and beta chain libraries were generated apart by chain-specific third strand synthesis. One primer pair amplified all rearrangements per chain; each cDNA got molecular barcodes. TCRdb used MiXCR to reprocess the 5' RACE reads, holding one entry per CDR3 protein. The profile shows more than 4,000 distinct CDR3 sequences, roughly 20% of them singletons. The sequenced sample was blood, obtained during antiretroviral therapy. This chain connects TRBV3-1 to TRBJ1-2; no reliable D call. This receptor was identified in an adult with HIV infection. Here the CDR3 reads CASSQRSEGIDYGYTF. CDR3 coding DNA: TGTGCCAGCAGCCAGCGATCAGAAGGTATTGACTATGGCTACACCTTC.